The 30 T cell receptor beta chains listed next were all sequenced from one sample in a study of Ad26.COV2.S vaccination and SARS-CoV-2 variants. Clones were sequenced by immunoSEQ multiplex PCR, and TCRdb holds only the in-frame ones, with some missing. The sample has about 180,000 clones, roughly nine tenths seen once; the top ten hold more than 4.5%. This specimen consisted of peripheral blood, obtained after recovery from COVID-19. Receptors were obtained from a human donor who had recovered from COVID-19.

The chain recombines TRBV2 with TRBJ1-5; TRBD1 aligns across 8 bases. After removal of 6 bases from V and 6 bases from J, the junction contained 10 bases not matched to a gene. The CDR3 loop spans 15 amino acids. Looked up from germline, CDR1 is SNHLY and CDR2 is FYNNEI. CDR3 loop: CASSEMTGVVQPQHF. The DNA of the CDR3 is TGTGCCAGCAGCGAGATGACAGGGGTAGTTCAGCCCCAGCATTTT. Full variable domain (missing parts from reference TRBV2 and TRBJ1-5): EPEVTQTPSHQVTQMGQEVILRCVPISNHLYFYWYRQILGQKVEFLVSFYNNEISEKSEIFDDQFSVERPDGSNFTLKIRSTKLEDSAMYFCASSEMTGVVQPQHFGDGTRLSIL.

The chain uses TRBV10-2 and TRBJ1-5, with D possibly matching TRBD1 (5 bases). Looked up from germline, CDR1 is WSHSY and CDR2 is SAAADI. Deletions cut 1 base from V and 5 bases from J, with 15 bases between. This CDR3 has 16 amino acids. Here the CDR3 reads CASSEWAAGGHQPQHF. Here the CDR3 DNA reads TGCGCCAGCAGTGAGTGGGCGGCGGGGGGTCATCAGCCCCAGCATTTT.

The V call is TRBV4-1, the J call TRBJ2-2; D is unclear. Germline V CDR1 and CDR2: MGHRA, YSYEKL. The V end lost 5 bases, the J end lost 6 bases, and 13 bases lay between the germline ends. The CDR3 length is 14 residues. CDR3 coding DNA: TGCGCCAGCAGCACCGAAGGGCCACCCGGGGAGCTGTTTTTT. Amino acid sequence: CASSTEGPPGELFF.

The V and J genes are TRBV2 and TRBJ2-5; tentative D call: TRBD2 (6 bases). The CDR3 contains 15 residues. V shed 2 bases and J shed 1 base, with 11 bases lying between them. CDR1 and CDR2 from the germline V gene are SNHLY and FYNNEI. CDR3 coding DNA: TGTGCCAGCAGTGAATGGGGGGTCCTCCAAGAGACCCAGTACTTC. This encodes CASSEWGVLQETQYF.

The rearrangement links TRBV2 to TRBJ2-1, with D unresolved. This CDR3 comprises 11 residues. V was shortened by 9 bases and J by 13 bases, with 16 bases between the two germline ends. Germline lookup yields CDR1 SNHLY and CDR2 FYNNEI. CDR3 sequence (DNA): TGTGCCAGTGGCCCGCAGGAATTACAGTTCTTC. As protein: CASGPQELQFF.

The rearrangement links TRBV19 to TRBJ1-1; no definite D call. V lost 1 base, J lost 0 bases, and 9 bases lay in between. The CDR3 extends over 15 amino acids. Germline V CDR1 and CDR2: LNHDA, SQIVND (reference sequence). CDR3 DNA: TGTGCCAGTAGTATAGGTATGGGTATGAACACTGAAGCTTTCTTT. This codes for CASSIGMGMNTEAFF.

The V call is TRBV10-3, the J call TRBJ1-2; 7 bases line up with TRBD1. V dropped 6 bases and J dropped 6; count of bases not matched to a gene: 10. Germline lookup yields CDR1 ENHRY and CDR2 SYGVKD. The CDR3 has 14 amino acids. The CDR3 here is CAISATTGWNGYTF. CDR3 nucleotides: TGTGCCATCAGCGCAACGACAGGGTGGAATGGCTACACCTTC.

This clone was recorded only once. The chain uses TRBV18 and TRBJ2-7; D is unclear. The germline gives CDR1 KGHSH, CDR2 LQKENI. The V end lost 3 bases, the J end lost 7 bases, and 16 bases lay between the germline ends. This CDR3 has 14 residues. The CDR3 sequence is CASSPFGDLREQYF. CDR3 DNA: TGTGCCAGCTCACCGTTTGGGGATTTGAGAGAGCAGTACTTC.

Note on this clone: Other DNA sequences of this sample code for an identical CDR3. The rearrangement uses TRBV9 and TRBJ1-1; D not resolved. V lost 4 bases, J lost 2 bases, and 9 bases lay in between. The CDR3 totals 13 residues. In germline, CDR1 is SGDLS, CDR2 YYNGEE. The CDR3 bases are TGTGCCAGCAGCCCACGGGGAAACACTGAAGCTTTCTTT. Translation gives CASSPRGNTEAFF.

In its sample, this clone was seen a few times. In DNA, the CDR3 is TGCGCCAGCAGCCAAGGACGGGCCCACCAGGAGCAGTACTTC. Residues: CASSQGRAHQEQYF. The rearrangement links TRBV4-1 to TRBJ2-7; D not resolved. This CDR3 spans 14 amino acids. CDR1 is MGHRA and CDR2 is YSYEKL in the germline V gene. The V gene lost 1 base and the J gene lost 7 bases, with 14 bases spanning the gap.

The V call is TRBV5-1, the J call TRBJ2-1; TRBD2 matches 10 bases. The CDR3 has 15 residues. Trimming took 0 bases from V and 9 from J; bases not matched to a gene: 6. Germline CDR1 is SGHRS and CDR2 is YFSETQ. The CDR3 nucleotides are TGCGCCAGCAGCTTGGAAGGGACTAGCGAGGGTGAGCAGTTCTTC. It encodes CASSLEGTSEGEQFF. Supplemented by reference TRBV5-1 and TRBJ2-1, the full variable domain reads KAGVTQTPRYLIKTRGQQVTLSCSPISGHRSVSWYQQTPGQGLQFLFEYFSETQRNKGNFPGRFSGRQFSNSRSEMNVSTLELGDSALYLCASSLEGTSEGEQFFGPGTRLTVL.

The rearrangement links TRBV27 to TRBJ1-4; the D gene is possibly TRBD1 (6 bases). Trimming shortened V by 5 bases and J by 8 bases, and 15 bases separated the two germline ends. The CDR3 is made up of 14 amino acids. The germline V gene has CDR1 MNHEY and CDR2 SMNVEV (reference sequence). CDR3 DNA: TGTGCCAGCAGTCCCTTGGGAGGGGGGGAAAAACTGTTTTTT. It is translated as CASSPLGGGEKLFF.

CDR3 DNA: TGTGCTAGTGGTTGGGCTAGTCTTGATACGCAGTATTTT. The encoded protein is CASGWASLDTQYF. The chain employs TRBV12-5 and TRBJ2-3; D is ambiguous. This CDR3 is 13 amino acids long. V lost 4 bases and J lost 6, with 11 bases in between. The germline CDR1 and CDR2 sequences are LGHNT and FRNRAP.

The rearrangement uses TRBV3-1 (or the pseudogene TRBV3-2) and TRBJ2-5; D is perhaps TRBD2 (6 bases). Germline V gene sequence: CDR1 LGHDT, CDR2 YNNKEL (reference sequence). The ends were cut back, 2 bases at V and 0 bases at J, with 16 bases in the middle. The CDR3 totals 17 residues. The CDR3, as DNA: TGTGCCAGCAGCCAAAGACCTAGCGAGAGGTACCAAGAGACCCAGTACTTC. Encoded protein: CASSQRPSERYQETQYF.

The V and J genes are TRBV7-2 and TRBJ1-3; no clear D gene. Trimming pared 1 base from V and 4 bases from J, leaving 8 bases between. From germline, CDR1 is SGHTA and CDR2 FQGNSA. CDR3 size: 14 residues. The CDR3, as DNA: TGTGCCAGCAGCTTAGGCGGAGGAGGAAACACCATATATTTT. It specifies CASSLGGGGNTIYF.

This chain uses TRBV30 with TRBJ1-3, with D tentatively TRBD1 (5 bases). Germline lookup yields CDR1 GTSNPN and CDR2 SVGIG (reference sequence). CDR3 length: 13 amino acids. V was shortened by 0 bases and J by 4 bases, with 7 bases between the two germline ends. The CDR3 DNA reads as TGTGCCTGGAGTGTACGACAGGGAAACACCATATATTTT. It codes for CAWSVRQGNTIYF.

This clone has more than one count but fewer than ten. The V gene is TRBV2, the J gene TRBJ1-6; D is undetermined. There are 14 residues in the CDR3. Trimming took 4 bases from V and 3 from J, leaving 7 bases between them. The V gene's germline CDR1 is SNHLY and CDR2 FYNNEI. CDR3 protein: CASSGQNYNSPLHF. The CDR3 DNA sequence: TGTGCCAGCAGTGGACAAAACTATAATTCACCCCTCCACTTT.

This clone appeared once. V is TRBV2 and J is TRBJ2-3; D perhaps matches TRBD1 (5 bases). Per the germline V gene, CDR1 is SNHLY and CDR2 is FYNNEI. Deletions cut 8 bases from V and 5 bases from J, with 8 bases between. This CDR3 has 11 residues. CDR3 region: CASGAEDTQYF. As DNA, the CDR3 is TGTGCCAGCGGGGCGGAAGATACGCAGTATTTT.

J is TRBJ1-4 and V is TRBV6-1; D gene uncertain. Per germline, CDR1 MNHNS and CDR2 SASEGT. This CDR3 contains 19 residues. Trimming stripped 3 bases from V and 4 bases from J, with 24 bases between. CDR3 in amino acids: CASSDRPTPSRIRNEKLFF. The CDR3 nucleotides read TGTGCCAGCAGTGATAGGCCGACACCCTCCCGGATCCGTAATGAAAAACTGTTTTTT.

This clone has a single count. The CDR3 DNA sequence: TGTGCCAGGGGGCCGGAACGGGAAAAACTGTTTTTT. It is translated as CARGPEREKLFF. V and J are TRBV19 and TRBJ1-4, with D possibly matching TRBD1 (5 bases). The CDR3 is 12 amino acids. The germline V gene encodes CDR1 LNHDA and CDR2 SQIVND (reference sequence). V shed 9 bases and J shed 8 bases, with 13 bases lying between them.

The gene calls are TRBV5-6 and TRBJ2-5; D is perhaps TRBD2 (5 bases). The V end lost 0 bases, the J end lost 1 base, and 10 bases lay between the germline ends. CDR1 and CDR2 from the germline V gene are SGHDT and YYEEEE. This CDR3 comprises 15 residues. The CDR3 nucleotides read TGTGCCAGCAGCTTGGGGCCCCGGGGCCAAGAGACCCAGTACTTC. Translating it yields CASSLGPRGQETQYF.

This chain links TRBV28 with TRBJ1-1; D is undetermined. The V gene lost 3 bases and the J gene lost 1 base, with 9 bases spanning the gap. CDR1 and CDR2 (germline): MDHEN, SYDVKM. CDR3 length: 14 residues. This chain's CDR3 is CASSFETRNTEAFF. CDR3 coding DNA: TGTGCCAGCAGTTTCGAGACCCGGAACACTGAAGCTTTCTTT.

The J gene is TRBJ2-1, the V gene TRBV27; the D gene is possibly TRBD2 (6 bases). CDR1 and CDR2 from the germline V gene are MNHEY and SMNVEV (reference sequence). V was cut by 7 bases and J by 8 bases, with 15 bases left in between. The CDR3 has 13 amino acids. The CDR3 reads CASTGVARDEQFF. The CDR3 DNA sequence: TGTGCCAGCACGGGGGTAGCAAGGGATGAGCAGTTCTTC.

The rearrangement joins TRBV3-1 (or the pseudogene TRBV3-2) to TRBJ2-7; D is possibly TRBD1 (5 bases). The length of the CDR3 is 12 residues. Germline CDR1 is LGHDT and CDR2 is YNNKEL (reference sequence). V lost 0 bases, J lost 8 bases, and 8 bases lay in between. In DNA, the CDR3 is TGTGCCAGCAGCCAAGAGGGGCCAAAGCAGTACTTC. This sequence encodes CASSQEGPKQYF.

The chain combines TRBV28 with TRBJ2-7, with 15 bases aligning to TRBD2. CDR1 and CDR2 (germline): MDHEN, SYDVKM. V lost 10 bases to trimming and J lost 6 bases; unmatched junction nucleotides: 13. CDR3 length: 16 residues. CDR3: CATILSGLAGGGEQYF. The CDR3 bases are TGTGCCACCATATTATCGGGACTAGCGGGGGGTGGCGAGCAGTACTTC.

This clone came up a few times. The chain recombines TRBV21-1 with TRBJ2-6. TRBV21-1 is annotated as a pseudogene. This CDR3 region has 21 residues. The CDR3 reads CASSNGRALRQGSSGANVLTF. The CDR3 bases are TGTGCCAGCAGCAATGGGAGGGCCCTCCGACAGGGATCTTCTGGGGCCAACGTCCTGACTTTC.

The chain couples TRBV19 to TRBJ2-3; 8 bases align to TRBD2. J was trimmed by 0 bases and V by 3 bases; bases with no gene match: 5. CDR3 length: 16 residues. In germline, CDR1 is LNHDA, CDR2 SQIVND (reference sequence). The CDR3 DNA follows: TGTGCCAGTAGTATGAGTAGCGGGGTTAGCACAGATACGCAGTATTTT. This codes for CASSMSSGVSTDTQYF.

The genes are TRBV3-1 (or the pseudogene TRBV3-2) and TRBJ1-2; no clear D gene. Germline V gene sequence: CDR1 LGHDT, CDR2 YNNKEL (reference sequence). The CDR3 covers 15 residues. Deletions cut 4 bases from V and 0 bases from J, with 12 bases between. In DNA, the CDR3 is TGTGCCAGCAGCCTCGGATCCGCAGCTAACTATGGCTACACCTTC. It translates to CASSLGSAANYGYTF.

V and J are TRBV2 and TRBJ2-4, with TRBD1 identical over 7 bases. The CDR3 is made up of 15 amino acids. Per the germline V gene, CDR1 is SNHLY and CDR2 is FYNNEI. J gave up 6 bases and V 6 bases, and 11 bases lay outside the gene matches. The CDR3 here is CASSFDRARANIQYF. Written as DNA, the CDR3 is TGTGCCAGCAGCTTCGACAGGGCCCGCGCAAACATTCAGTACTTC.

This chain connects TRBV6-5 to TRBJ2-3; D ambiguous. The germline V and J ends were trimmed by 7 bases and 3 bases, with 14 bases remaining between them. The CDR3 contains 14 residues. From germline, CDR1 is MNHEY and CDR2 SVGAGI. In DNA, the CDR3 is TGTGCCAGCAAAAAGGAGCAGGTAACAGATACGCAGTATTTT. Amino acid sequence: CASKKEQVTDTQYF.